This is a list of T cell receptor beta chains from one sample in a study of Tregs in tolerant kidney transplant recipients. Generated by immunoSEQ multiplex PCR, the TCRdb table keeps only in-frame clones and is missing some. This sample yields some 70,000 clones, of which about 89% are seen a single time; approximately 0.4% belongs to the top ten. The sequenced sample was CD4+ T cells from blood, obtained before the transplant. The receptors derive from a human donor who received a combined kidney and bone marrow transplant. Both conserved end residues are part of each CDR3. Fields, in order: J gene, V gene, D gene, CDR3 length, clone size, CDR3 protein, CDR3 DNA. The D gene is left open where the match is weak. Size values are once, few and many counts, or a class for expanded clones, and some rows have none.

>TRBJ2-5|TRBV7-8|NA|13|once
CASRPRFQETQYF
TGTGCCAGCAGACCGAGGTTTCAAGAGACCCAGTACTTC
>TRBJ1-1|TRBV27|TRBD1|14|NA
CASSAPGGRTEAFF
TGTGCCAGCAGCGCCCCAGGGGGCAGAACTGAAGCTTTCTTT
>TRBJ2-7|TRBV2|TRBD2|15|NA
CASSFSGRAGYEQYF
TGTGCCAGCAGTTTTAGCGGGAGGGCCGGGTACGAGCAGTACTTC
>TRBJ2-2|TRBV5-4|NA|14|NA
CASSLTGNTGELFF
TGTGCCAGCAGCTTGACGGGGAACACCGGGGAGCTGTTTTTT
>TRBJ2-1|TRBV28|TRBD1|18|NA
CASSSPLGDRAPYNEQFF
TGTGCCAGCAGCTCCCCCTTAGGGGACAGGGCGCCCTACAATGAGCAGTTCTTC
>TRBJ2-7|TRBV7-2|NA|14|once
CASSPGDGAYEQYF
TGTGCCAGCAGCCCGGGGGACGGGGCTTACGAGCAGTACTTC
>TRBJ1-1|TRBV28|NA|13|few
CASRSSLNTEAFF
TGTGCCAGCAGGAGTTCCCTAAACACTGAAGCTTTCTTT
>TRBJ2-5|TRBV2|NA|14|NA
CASNYRIERQTQYF
TGTGCCAGCAATTACAGGATTGAGAGGCAGACCCAGTACTTC
>TRBJ2-7|TRBV20-1|NA|11|few
CSAVAGSEQYF
TGCAGTGCTGTGGCGGGGAGCGAGCAGTACTTC
>TRBJ1-4|TRBV7-9|NA|14|once
CASSRTEGNEKLFF
TGTGCCAGCAGCCGGACAGAGGGGAATGAAAAACTGTTTTTT
>TRBJ2-4|TRBV28|NA|15|NA
CASSLTGSGKNIQYF
TGTGCCAGCAGTTTAACGGGATCGGGCAAAAACATTCAGTACTTC
>TRBJ2-6|TRBV27|NA|16|NA
CASSLLAGSGANVLTF
TGTGCCAGCAGTTTATTGGCAGGGTCAGGGGCCAACGTCCTGACTTTC
>TRBJ2-3|TRBV21-1|NA|11|NA
CANQDTDTQYF
TGTGCCAACCAGGACACAGATACGCAGTATTTT
>TRBJ1-2|TRBV16|NA|13|NA
CASSTGSGYGYTF
TGTGCCAGCAGTACAGGGTCCGGCTATGGCTACACCTTC
>TRBJ2-2|TRBV7-3|NA|13|NA
CASSPGDTGELFF
TGTGCCAGCAGCCCAGGGGACACCGGGGAGCTGTTTTTT
>TRBJ1-4|TRBV28|NA|14|NA
CASSPQGWNEKLFF
TGTGCCAGCAGTCCCCAGGGGTGGAATGAAAAACTGTTTTTT
>TRBJ2-2|TRBV5-5|TRBD2|18|NA
CASSLAPTSGIMGGELFF
TGTGCCAGCAGCTTGGCGCCAACTAGCGGGATTATGGGCGGGGAGCTGTTTTTT
>TRBJ1-2|TRBV2|NA|14|NA
CASSEGRTNYGYTF
TGTGCCAGCAGTGAGGGCAGGACTAACTATGGCTACACCTTC
>TRBJ2-7|TRBV28|NA|14|NA
CASKFSQETYEQYF
TGTGCCAGCAAATTTTCACAGGAAACCTACGAGCAGTACTTC
>TRBJ2-7|TRBV19|TRBD1|14|NA
CASMRGQGAYEQYF
TGTGCCAGTATGAGGGGACAGGGGGCCTACGAGCAGTACTTC
>TRBJ2-7|TRBV7-9|TRBD1|15|NA
CASSSEDRGSHEQYF
TGTGCCAGCAGCTCCGAGGACAGGGGCAGCCACGAGCAGTACTTC
>TRBJ1-4|TRBV7-9|NA|15|NA
CASSQSAGVSEKLFF
TGTGCCAGCAGCCAATCGGCAGGGGTTAGTGAAAAACTGTTTTTT
>TRBJ2-7|TRBV7-2|TRBD1|15|NA
CASSEGTGPSYEQYF
TGTGCCAGCAGCGAAGGGACAGGGCCCTCCTACGAGCAGTACTTC
>TRBJ2-7|TRBV30|TRBD2|16|NA
CAWIGKPPEGGYEQYF
TGTGCCTGGATTGGAAAGCCACCTGAGGGAGGGTACGAGCAGTACTTC
>TRBJ1-5|TRBV28|NA|13|NA
CASGGGGGQPQHF
TGTGCCAGCGGGGGGGGAGGGGGACAGCCCCAGCATTTT
>TRBJ2-2|TRBV5-1|TRBD2|16|NA
CASRREAGGSTGELFF
TGCGCCAGCCGTCGTGAAGCGGGAGGATCCACCGGGGAGCTGTTTTTT
>TRBJ2-7|TRBV19|NA|14|NA
CASAKTESSYEQYF
TGTGCCAGTGCCAAGACGGAGAGCTCCTACGAGCAGTACTTC
>TRBJ1-1|TRBV5-1|TRBD1|13|NA
CASSLGQGDEAFF
TGCGCCAGCAGCTTGGGCCAGGGGGATGAAGCTTTCTTT
>TRBJ1-2|TRBV7-2|NA|14|once
CASSVDSGIYGYTF
TGTGCCAGCAGCGTAGACTCGGGAATCTATGGCTACACCTTC
>TRBJ2-1|TRBV28|NA|11|NA
CASRQSHEQFF
TGTGCCAGCAGACAGAGTCATGAGCAGTTCTTC
>TRBJ1-2|TRBV28|TRBD1|12|NA
CASSTTGAGYTF
TGTGCCAGCAGTACGACAGGGGCCGGCTACACCTTC
>TRBJ2-1|TRBV9|TRBD2|16|once
CASSVEASGRMGEQFF
TGTGCCAGCAGCGTAGAAGCTAGCGGGAGGATGGGTGAGCAGTTCTTC
>TRBJ1-4|TRBV6-5|NA|15|NA
CASRILVATNEKLFF
TGTGCCAGCAGGATTCTAGTTGCAACTAATGAAAAACTGTTTTTT
>TRBJ2-1|TRBV7-3|TRBD2|17|NA
CASSQAVAGRPYNEQFF
TGTGCCAGCAGCCAGGCGGTAGCGGGGCGCCCTTACAATGAGCAGTTCTTC
>TRBJ2-7|TRBV5-4|TRBD2|15|NA
CASSLGSGGSYEQYF
TGTGCCAGCAGCTTGGGTAGCGGGGGGAGCTACGAGCAGTACTTC
>TRBJ2-1|TRBV4-2|NA|16|NA
CASSRGRDSKNNEQFF
TGTGCCAGCAGCCGGGGTAGGGACTCCAAGAACAATGAGCAGTTCTTC
>TRBJ2-1|TRBV6-6|TRBD2|14|NA
CASRIPGLENEQFF
TGTGCCAGCAGGATACCGGGACTAGAAAATGAGCAGTTCTTC
>TRBJ2-6|TRBV25-1|TRBD1|14|NA
CASGQDSGANVLTF
TGTGCCAGCGGACAGGACTCTGGGGCCAACGTCCTGACTTTC
>TRBJ2-3|TRBV27|NA|15|NA
CASSNLQVFADTQYF
TGTGCCAGCAGTAACCTACAGGTTTTTGCAGATACGCAGTATTTT
>TRBJ2-5|TRBV6-1|TRBD2|15|NA
CASSDGGGPLETQYF
TGTGCCAGCAGTGACGGGGGAGGGCCATTAGAGACCCAGTACTTC
>TRBJ2-7|TRBV7-2|NA|13|NA
CASSWSQAYEQYF
TGTGCCAGCAGCTGGTCACAGGCTTACGAGCAGTACTTC
>TRBJ1-2|TRBV7-9|TRBD1|15|NA
CASSSRDRGHYGYTF
TGTGCCAGCAGCTCCCGGGACAGGGGGCATTATGGCTACACCTTC
>TRBJ1-1|TRBV29-1|TRBD1|15|NA
CSVSTGVSMNTEAFF
TGCAGCGTTTCGACAGGGGTGAGCATGAACACTGAAGCTTTCTTT
>TRBJ2-5|TRBV5-1|TRBD1|15|once
CASSLLGGYRETQYF
TGCGCCAGCAGCTTGTTAGGGGGCTACAGGGAGACCCAGTACTTC
>TRBJ1-4|TRBV19|TRBD1|17|NA
CASRPGTGGLFNEKLFF
TGTGCCAGTAGGCCCGGGACAGGGGGTCTGTTTAATGAAAAACTGTTTTTT
>TRBJ2-1|TRBV13|TRBD2|19|NA
CASSSPGSGRYSSYNEQFF
TGTGCCAGCAGCTCCCCCGGCAGCGGGAGGTACAGCTCCTACAATGAGCAGTTCTTC
>TRBJ2-1|TRBV6-1|NA|15|NA
CASLEGSSSYNEQFF
TGTGCCAGCCTAGAGGGTTCTAGCTCCTACAATGAGCAGTTCTTC
>TRBJ2-1|TRBV10-3|TRBD2|15|NA
CAISTQGAGEGEQFF
TGTGCCATCAGCACCCAAGGAGCGGGAGAAGGCGAGCAGTTCTTC
>TRBJ2-1|TRBV5-4|NA|13|NA
CASSPDFYNEQFF
TGTGCCAGCAGCCCCGACTTCTACAATGAGCAGTTCTTC
>TRBJ2-2|TRBV10-3|TRBD1|14|few
CATLTGGITGELFF
TGTGCCACCCTGACAGGGGGGATAACCGGGGAGCTGTTTTTT
>TRBJ2-7|TRBV7-8|TRBD1|14|once
CASSLRDSSYEQYF
TGTGCCAGCAGCCTCAGGGACAGCTCCTACGAGCAGTACTTC
>TRBJ2-3|TRBV7-9|NA|16|NA
CASSLMGAARTDTQYF
TGTGCCAGCAGCTTAATGGGGGCCGCCCGCACAGATACGCAGTATTTT
>TRBJ2-5|TRBV25-1|NA|16|NA
CASSDLGGLSSETQYF
TGTGCCAGCAGCGATTTGGGCGGGCTCAGTTCAGAGACCCAGTACTTC
>TRBJ1-5|TRBV19|NA|16|once
CASSTALGRGSQPQHF
TGTGCCAGTAGTACCGCCTTGGGGCGGGGGTCTCAGCCCCAGCATTTT
>TRBJ2-7|TRBV5-1|TRBD1|14|few
CASSLGQDPLEQYF
TGCGCCAGCAGCCTAGGACAGGACCCCTTGGAGCAGTACTTC
>TRBJ1-1|TRBV15|NA|14|once
CATRPNRRWTEAFF
TGTGCCACCAGACCGAACAGGCGATGGACTGAAGCTTTCTTT
>TRBJ2-7|TRBV7-2|TRBD2|13|NA
CASSHRTSYEQYF
TGTGCCAGCAGCCACAGGACTAGCTACGAGCAGTACTTC